The rows below give T cell receptor beta chains drawn from one sample of a study of blood T cells in healthy people across ages. In TCRdb, the 5' RACE reads were re-called with MiXCR into one record per CDR3 protein. The sample gives about 1 million distinct CDR3 sequences, approximately 25% of which show up once; approximately 0.75% is in the top ten. These sequences were also reported in another study, on T cells of mothers and their children.

Sequencing used blood. The receptors shown here come from a girl under 10 years old in good health. The CDR3 runs from the conserved cysteine through the conserved F or W. D genes are given only for firm matches. Only some rows state a clone size, as once, few, many or a class for expanded clones.

J gene: TRBJ1-5
D gene: .
clone size: .
V gene: TRBV5-5
CDR3 DNA: TGTGCCAGCAGCTTGGTGGGGCTGCCAAATCAGCCCCAGCATTTT
CDR3 protein: CASSLVGLPNQPQHF

J gene: TRBJ1-2
D gene: TRBD1
clone size: few
V gene: TRBV15
CDR3 DNA: TGTGCCACCAGCGGGGGGAGACAGGGCCGCGGCTACACCTTC
CDR3 protein: CATSGGRQGRGYTF

J gene: TRBJ2-1
D gene: TRBD2
clone size: few
V gene: TRBV6-2/TRBV6-3
CDR3 DNA: TGTGCCAGCAGTGCACTAGCGGAGCTCTACAATGAGCAGTTCTTC
CDR3 protein: CASSALAELYNEQFF

J gene: TRBJ2-5
D gene: TRBD1
clone size: .
V gene: TRBV2
CDR3 DNA: TGTGCCAGCAGGAACACCGGGACAGGGCAAGAGACCCAGTACTTC
CDR3 protein: CASRNTGTGQETQYF

J gene: TRBJ2-6
D gene: .
clone size: few
V gene: TRBV7-2
CDR3 DNA: TGTGCCGATACTATCCGGGGGGCCTCTGGGGCCAACGTCCTGACTTTC
CDR3 protein: CADTIRGASGANVLTF

J gene: TRBJ1-1
D gene: .
clone size: many
V gene: TRBV7-9
CDR3 DNA: TGTGCCAGCAGCTTATCGGCGTACACTGAAGCTTTCTTT
CDR3 protein: CASSLSAYTEAFF

J gene: TRBJ2-5
D gene: TRBD2
clone size: .
V gene: TRBV20-1
CDR3 DNA: TGCAGTGCGTTTTCTATAGCGGGGGGGCCTAGGGAGACCCAGTACTTC
CDR3 protein: CSAFSIAGGPRETQYF

J gene: TRBJ1-4
D gene: TRBD1
clone size: few
V gene: TRBV7-6
CDR3 DNA: TGTGCCAGCAGCCAAAATTACAGGGGGCGATACGAAAAACTGTTTTTT
CDR3 protein: CASSQNYRGRYEKLFF

J gene: TRBJ2-5
D gene: TRBD2
clone size: few
V gene: TRBV7-2
CDR3 DNA: TGTGCCAGCAGCTTTCTAGCGGGGGACATCAGGGGGAAGGAGACCCAGTACTTC
CDR3 protein: CASSFLAGDIRGKETQYF

J gene: TRBJ2-1
D gene: .
clone size: .
V gene: TRBV7-9
CDR3 DNA: TGTGCCAGCAGCGAGTGGCTCCGGCTGGATGAGCAGTTCTTC
CDR3 protein: CASSEWLRLDEQFF

J gene: TRBJ1-2
D gene: .
clone size: .
V gene: TRBV7-9
CDR3 DNA: TGTGCCAGCAGCTTATCGATCAGGGAGGATGGCTACACCTTC
CDR3 protein: CASSLSIREDGYTF

J gene: TRBJ2-7
D gene: .
clone size: .
V gene: TRBV10-3
CDR3 DNA: TGTGCCATCAGTGAGCGGGACACCTACGAGCAGTACTTC
CDR3 protein: CAISERDTYEQYF

J gene: TRBJ2-1
D gene: .
clone size: .
V gene: TRBV6-1
CDR3 DNA: TGTGCCAGCAGTGAACGTTTTGAGCAGTTCTTC
CDR3 protein: CASSERFEQFF

J gene: TRBJ1-1
D gene: .
clone size: .
V gene: TRBV5-1
CDR3 DNA: TGCGCCAGCAGTCGGTGGATCGGGGGGATCAGCACTGAAGCTTTCTTT
CDR3 protein: CASSRWIGGISTEAFF

J gene: TRBJ2-7
D gene: .
clone size: .
V gene: TRBV7-9
CDR3 DNA: TGTGCCAGCAGCTTAGTCCCGGAGATTAACGAGCAGTACTTC
CDR3 protein: CASSLVPEINEQYF

J gene: TRBJ2-7
D gene: TRBD1
clone size: .
V gene: TRBV5-5
CDR3 DNA: TGTGCCAGCAGCTCCCTACAGGGGGCCCCTCCCGAGGAGCAGTACTTC
CDR3 protein: CASSSLQGAPPEEQYF

J gene: TRBJ2-7
D gene: TRBD1
clone size: few
V gene: TRBV3-1
CDR3 DNA: TGTGCCAGCAGCCCCCGGACAGGGCCGACCTACGAGCAGTACTTC
CDR3 protein: CASSPRTGPTYEQYF

J gene: TRBJ2-7
D gene: .
clone size: .
V gene: TRBV6-6
CDR3 DNA: TGTGCCAGCAGTTACTGGGTAGGAGACGAGCAGTACTTC
CDR3 protein: CASSYWVGDEQYF

J gene: TRBJ2-5
D gene: TRBD1
clone size: .
V gene: TRBV25-1
CDR3 DNA: TGTGCCAGCAGTGGAAACAGGGGCCTAGAGACCCAGTACTTC
CDR3 protein: CASSGNRGLETQYF

J gene: TRBJ2-7
D gene: TRBD2
clone size: .
V gene: TRBV27
CDR3 DNA: TGTGCCAGCAGTTTAAGGTCCCCAGCGGGAGGTTACAACGAGCAGTACTTC
CDR3 protein: CASSLRSPAGGYNEQYF

J gene: TRBJ1-4
D gene: .
clone size: few
V gene: TRBV24-1
CDR3 DNA: TGTGCCACCAGGCACAGATTCCCTAATGAAAAACTGTTTTTT
CDR3 protein: CATRHRFPNEKLFF

J gene: TRBJ2-7
D gene: TRBD2
clone size: .
V gene: TRBV3-1
CDR3 DNA: TGTGCCAGCAGCCAAGTTAGCGGGGGGCCCTACGAGCAGTACTTC
CDR3 protein: CASSQVSGGPYEQYF

J gene: TRBJ1-1
D gene: .
clone size: few
V gene: TRBV28
CDR3 DNA: TGTGCCATCGGGACGGCGCAGGCCCGTGAAGCTTTCTTT
CDR3 protein: CAIGTAQAREAFF

J gene: TRBJ1-5
D gene: TRBD1
clone size: .
V gene: TRBV28
CDR3 DNA: TGTGCCAGCAGTAGTGCCGGGACAGGGGATCAGCCCCAGCATTTT
CDR3 protein: CASSSAGTGDQPQHF

J gene: TRBJ1-5
D gene: TRBD1
clone size: few
V gene: TRBV4-3
CDR3 DNA: TGCGCCAGCAGCCAAGATCGGACAGGGGATCCGCCCCAGCATTTT
CDR3 protein: CASSQDRTGDPPQHF

J gene: TRBJ2-2
D gene: TRBD2
clone size: .
V gene: TRBV28
CDR3 DNA: TGTGCCAGCGGGACTAGCAGGGAGCTGTTTTTT
CDR3 protein: CASGTSRELFF

J gene: TRBJ2-7
D gene: .
clone size: few
V gene: TRBV28
CDR3 DNA: TGTGCCAGCAGCTTACCGGACCTCTACGAGCAGTACTTC
CDR3 protein: CASSLPDLYEQYF

J gene: TRBJ2-1
D gene: .
clone size: .
V gene: TRBV3-1
CDR3 DNA: TGTGCCAGCAGCCAAGATCTTTCCAACAATGAGCAGTTCTTC
CDR3 protein: CASSQDLSNNEQFF

J gene: TRBJ2-1
D gene: TRBD2
clone size: few
V gene: TRBV6-5
CDR3 DNA: TGTGCCAGCAGTCCTCGGGTGACTAGCGGGAGCTACAATGAGCAGTTCTTC
CDR3 protein: CASSPRVTSGSYNEQFF

J gene: TRBJ2-5
D gene: .
clone size: .
V gene: TRBV11-2
CDR3 DNA: TGTGCCAGCAGCTTAGATCCCGGGGGTGCGTACTTC
CDR3 protein: CASSLDPGGAYF

J gene: TRBJ2-7
D gene: .
clone size: many
V gene: TRBV4-3
CDR3 DNA: TGCGCCAGCAGCCCAGGGGGGGCCTACGAGCAGTACTTC
CDR3 protein: CASSPGGAYEQYF

J gene: TRBJ2-1
D gene: TRBD1
clone size: few
V gene: TRBV5-1
CDR3 DNA: TGCGCCACCACGATGGGGGACAGGGATTTTCGTGTTTTCGATGAGCAGTTCTTC
CDR3 protein: CATTMGDRDFRVFDEQFF

J gene: TRBJ2-1
D gene: TRBD2
clone size: .
V gene: TRBV4-1
CDR3 DNA: TGCGCCAGCAGCCAAGGTCTAGCGGGAGGGCAGTCCTACAATGAGCAGTTCTTC
CDR3 protein: CASSQGLAGGQSYNEQFF

J gene: TRBJ1-2
D gene: .
clone size: .
V gene: TRBV3-1
CDR3 DNA: TGTGCCAGCAACCAAGGAGGGGCAGGCTCGGGCTATGGCTACACCTTC
CDR3 protein: CASNQGGAGSGYGYTF

J gene: TRBJ2-1
D gene: .
clone size: .
V gene: TRBV21-1
CDR3 DNA: TGTGCCAACAGCAAGTGGAGAAATTACTACAATGAGCAGTTCTTC
CDR3 protein: CANSKWRNYYNEQFF

J gene: TRBJ2-3
D gene: .
clone size: few
V gene: TRBV15
CDR3 DNA: TGTGCCACCAGCAAGTATCAGGGGGGTGGCACAGATACGCAGTATTTT
CDR3 protein: CATSKYQGGGTDTQYF

J gene: TRBJ2-7
D gene: .
clone size: .
V gene: TRBV7-9
CDR3 DNA: TGTGCCAGCAGCTTAGGCGTCAGTATGACCGTATACGAGCAGTACTTC
CDR3 protein: CASSLGVSMTVYEQYF

J gene: TRBJ2-7
D gene: .
clone size: few
V gene: TRBV3-1
CDR3 DNA: TGTGCCAGCAGCCCATTAGGGACGGGGCGGGAAACGTCGGAGCTCTACGAGCAGTACTTC
CDR3 protein: CASSPLGTGRETSELYEQYF

J gene: TRBJ2-3
D gene: .
clone size: .
V gene: TRBV20-1
CDR3 DNA: TGCAGTGCTAGTCCGGGCTCGGGGGCCTACGAGCAGTATTTT
CDR3 protein: CSASPGSGAYEQYF

J gene: TRBJ1-4
D gene: TRBD1
clone size: .
V gene: TRBV2
CDR3 DNA: TGTGCCAGCAGTGAGACAGGGAGTAGTGAAAAACTGTTTTTT
CDR3 protein: CASSETGSSEKLFF

J gene: TRBJ1-4
D gene: .
clone size: few
V gene: TRBV5-1
CDR3 DNA: TGCGCCAGCAGCTTGGAGGGCGGATTTAATGAAAAACTGTTTTTT
CDR3 protein: CASSLEGGFNEKLFF

J gene: TRBJ2-7
D gene: .
clone size: few
V gene: TRBV12-3/TRBV12-4
CDR3 DNA: TGTGCCAGCAGTTTAGCGGAGGGGAGCAACTACGAGCAGTACTTC
CDR3 protein: CASSLAEGSNYEQYF

J gene: TRBJ2-1
D gene: .
clone size: .
V gene: TRBV14
CDR3 DNA: TGTGCCAGCAGCCCACCGAATTTCGATGAGCAGTTCTTC
CDR3 protein: CASSPPNFDEQFF

J gene: TRBJ2-1
D gene: TRBD2
clone size: .
V gene: TRBV7-9
CDR3 DNA: TGTGCCAGCAGCTCGACTGGGAGATTTACTAGCGGGAGTGGCGATGAGCAGTTCTTC
CDR3 protein: CASSSTGRFTSGSGDEQFF

J gene: TRBJ2-5
D gene: TRBD2
clone size: .
V gene: TRBV7-2
CDR3 DNA: TGTGCCAGCAGCCCGAGATATGAAGGACTAGCGGGAGGCCAAGAGACCCAGTACTTC
CDR3 protein: CASSPRYEGLAGGQETQYF

J gene: TRBJ2-4
D gene: .
clone size: few
V gene: TRBV28
CDR3 DNA: TGTGCCAGCACCCCAGGCAGCATTGGGGACATTCAGTACTTC
CDR3 protein: CASTPGSIGDIQYF

J gene: TRBJ1-1
D gene: .
clone size: .
V gene: TRBV7-9
CDR3 DNA: TGTGCCAGCAGCGAACTGGGGGCCACTGAAGCTTTCTTT
CDR3 protein: CASSELGATEAFF

J gene: TRBJ2-2
D gene: .
clone size: .
V gene: TRBV7-9
CDR3 DNA: TGTGCCAGCATAGGAGCGTCGGGGGAGCTGTTTTTT
CDR3 protein: CASIGASGELFF

J gene: TRBJ2-5
D gene: .
clone size: many
V gene: TRBV29-1
CDR3 DNA: TGCAGCGTTGATATGGCCCAAGGGACCCAGTACTTC
CDR3 protein: CSVDMAQGTQYF

J gene: TRBJ1-3
D gene: .
clone size: .
V gene: TRBV7-2
CDR3 DNA: TGTGCCACCACAGGCATCTCTGGAAACACCAGATATTTT
CDR3 protein: CATTGISGNTRYF

J gene: TRBJ2-7
D gene: .
clone size: .
V gene: TRBV20-1
CDR3 DNA: TGCAGTGCTAGGACTGCTTCCCCGGTCGAGCAGTACTTC
CDR3 protein: CSARTASPVEQYF

J gene: TRBJ2-1
D gene: TRBD1
clone size: .
V gene: TRBV15
CDR3 DNA: TGTGCCACCAGGACAGGGGGATGGAAGGGCTCCAATGAGCAGTTCTTC
CDR3 protein: CATRTGGWKGSNEQFF

J gene: TRBJ2-7
D gene: TRBD2
clone size: .
V gene: TRBV7-2
CDR3 DNA: TGTGCCAGCAGCCTACAGACTAGCGGGGCCAGCGAGCAGTACTTC
CDR3 protein: CASSLQTSGASEQYF

J gene: TRBJ2-1
D gene: .
clone size: .
V gene: TRBV7-9
CDR3 DNA: TGTGCCGCCACGCAGAGCTCCTACAATGAGCAGTTCTTC
CDR3 protein: CAATQSSYNEQFF

J gene: TRBJ1-3
D gene: .
clone size: few
V gene: TRBV15
CDR3 DNA: TGTGCCACCAGCAGAGATCCCAGCAGCCCTGTACTCTCTGGAAACACCATATATTTT
CDR3 protein: CATSRDPSSPVLSGNTIYF

J gene: TRBJ2-2
D gene: .
clone size: .
V gene: TRBV24-1
CDR3 DNA: TGTGCCACCAGTGGGGAGACTAGTGCCGGGGAGCTGTTTTTT
CDR3 protein: CATSGETSAGELFF

J gene: TRBJ1-1
D gene: .
clone size: .
V gene: TRBV29-1
CDR3 DNA: TGCAGCGTTCAGGAGCCACTAAGGGCTGAAGCTTTCTTT
CDR3 protein: CSVQEPLRAEAFF

J gene: TRBJ1-2
D gene: .
clone size: few
V gene: TRBV18
CDR3 DNA: TGTGCCAGCTCACCGTCAGGGGTATCTCGAGGCTACACCTTC
CDR3 protein: CASSPSGVSRGYTF

J gene: TRBJ2-4
D gene: .
clone size: .
V gene: TRBV28
CDR3 DNA: TGTGCCAGCAGCCCCTACAGTGGTTGGAACATTCAGTACTTC
CDR3 protein: CASSPYSGWNIQYF